The 4 T cell receptor beta chains reported below all come from one sample, sequenced in a study of T-cell memory formation after mild COVID-19. TCRdb ran MiXCR on the 5' RACE reads and lists one entry per CDR3 protein. The repertoire holds 580,000 or so distinct CDR3 sequences, approximately 15% seen once, with about 7.5% in the top ten. Sequenced sample: PBMCs or a T cell subset sorted from them (not recorded which). The receptors stem from an adult woman who had mild COVID-19 (a few samples of this study predate the infection). Cell type and time point are not known.

DNA for the CDR3: TGTGCCAGCAAAGGACAGAGCACAGATACGCAGTATTTT. Its translation is CASKGQSTDTQYF. The genes are TRBV2 and TRBJ2-3; a weak D match, TRBD1 (6 bases). The germline CDR1 and CDR2 sequences are SNHLY and FYNNEI. CDR3 length: 13 amino acids. V lost 7 bases and J 0 bases, leaving 8 bases between the germline ends. Supplemented by reference TRBV2 and TRBJ2-3, the full variable domain reads EPEVTQTPSHQVTQMGQEVILRCVPISNHLYFYWYRQILGQKVEFLVSFYNNEISEKSEIFDDQFSVERPDGSNFTLKIRSTKLEDSAMYFCASKGQSTDTQYFGPGTRLTVL.

This clonotype was recorded a few times. This rearrangement joins TRBV4-2 to TRBJ2-2; 8 bases map to TRBD2. Germline CDR1 reads LGHNA; CDR2 reads YNFKEQ. The CDR3 has 15 amino acids. With V trimmed by 3 bases and J by 6 bases, 6 bases remained unmatched. The CDR3: CASSQGLVFPGELFF. The CDR3 DNA is TGTGCCAGCAGCCAGGGACTAGTTTTCCCCGGGGAGCTGTTTTTT.

The J gene is TRBJ1-1, the V gene TRBV4-1; 7 bases are a match to TRBD1. V shed 2 bases, J shed 11 bases, and the junction held 14 bases outside the gene matches. This CDR3 is built from 15 residues. The germline CDR1 and CDR2 sequences are MGHRA and YSYEKL. CDR3 DNA: TGCGCCAGCAGCCAACTTGTGACAGGGAACCTTGAGGCTTTCTTT. Its protein is CASSQLVTGNLEAFF.

The chain carries TRBV18 and TRBJ2-3; D is ambiguous. Between the trimmed V and J ends, which lost 3 bases and 0 bases, there was a span of 7 bases. This CDR3 is built from 14 residues. Per the germline V gene, CDR1 is KGHSH and CDR2 is LQKENI. CDR3 in DNA: TGTGCCAGCTCACCGCCCTCTAGCACAGATACGCAGTATTTT. Its translation: CASSPPSSTDTQYF.